This T cell receptor beta chain was recovered during a study of blood T cell repertoires in COVID-19. Whole-study context: Acute-phase and convalescent COVID-19 samples originated in the United States, Italy and Spain. The analysed material was cDNA or gDNA that came from T cells, B-cell-depleted T cells, or PBMCs.

The authors' processing: Amplified reference gene primers provided the basis for estimating nucleated cell counts. Clones were sequenced by immunoSEQ multiplex PCR, and TCRdb holds only the in-frame ones, with some missing. V and J calls and clone size come straight from that table; D and trimming were deduced from the DNA. The table records 250,000 or so clones, about 80% of them present only once. The ends were cut back, 6 bases at V and 0 bases at J, with 23 bases in the middle. CDR1 and CDR2 from the germline V gene are LNHDA and SQIVND (reference sequence). The CDR3 loop spans 18 amino acids. The TCR comes from a man aged 25 to 40 who had recovered from COVID-19. The specimen was peripheral blood. The chain combines TRBV19 with TRBJ1-1; D possibly corresponds to TRBD1 (6 bases). CDR3: CASRQMGSSQGMNTEAFF. The DNA of the CDR3 is TGTGCCAGTAGGCAGATGGGCTCAAGTCAGGGGATGAACACTGAAGCTTTCTTT.